A selection of T cell receptor beta chains follows, all from one sample in a study of T cell responses to AZD1222 COVID-19 vaccine. TCRdb's table, derived via immunoSEQ multiplex PCR, lists solely in-frame clones and lacks some. The profile covers about 160,000 clones, with 75% to 95% appearing a single time and more than 1.2% taken by the ten largest. The sequenced sample was peripheral blood, obtained on day 0 of AZD1222 vaccination. These receptors all come from an adult in good health. The CDR3 runs from the conserved cysteine through the conserved F or W. Each record gives: clone size, J gene, V gene, CDR3 length, D gene, CDR3 protein, CDR3 DNA. A D gene is named only where the DNA matches it firmly. The size entry is marked missing in some rows and otherwise reads once, few, many or a size class.

size: .
J: TRBJ1-1
V: TRBV19
length: 15
D: .
CDR3: CASSMTGIGRTEAFF
DNA: TGTGCCAGTAGTATGACTGGGATAGGGAGGACTGAAGCTTTCTTT

size: .
J: TRBJ1-2
V: TRBV19
length: 16
D: .
CDR3: CASKGFMDTSPYGYTF
DNA: TGTGCCAGTAAGGGTTTTATGGACACAAGCCCCTATGGCTACACCTTC

size: .
J: TRBJ1-1
V: TRBV11-3
length: 11
D: .
CDR3: CASSSRGAAFF
DNA: TGTGCCAGCAGCTCAAGGGGTGCAGCTTTCTTT

size: once
J: TRBJ2-1
V: TRBV19
length: 17
D: TRBD1
CDR3: CASSLTGTGTVTNEQFF
DNA: TGTGCCAGTAGTTTGACCGGGACAGGGACCGTTACGAATGAGCAGTTCTTC

size: .
J: TRBJ2-1
V: TRBV5-4
length: 15
D: TRBD2
CDR3: CASSWEGAGVAEQFF
DNA: TGTGCCAGCAGCTGGGAGGGTGCGGGAGTGGCTGAGCAGTTCTTC

size: .
J: TRBJ2-3
V: TRBV20-1
length: 15
D: TRBD2
CDR3: CSASPVSGGPDTQYF
DNA: TGCAGTGCTAGTCCCGTTAGCGGGGGCCCTGATACGCAGTATTTT

size: .
J: TRBJ2-1
V: TRBV5-1
length: 16
D: .
CDR3: CASSTGALRPYNEQFF
DNA: TGCGCCAGCAGCACTGGGGCCCTAAGACCTTACAATGAGCAGTTCTTC

size: few
J: TRBJ2-1
V: TRBV6-2/TRBV6-3
length: 15
D: TRBD2
CDR3: CASSQTSGYGNEQFF
DNA: TGTGCCAGCAGTCAGACTAGCGGGTACGGAAATGAGCAGTTCTTC

size: once
J: TRBJ2-5
V: TRBV11-2
length: 13
D: .
CDR3: CASSLNSQETQYF
DNA: TGTGCCAGCAGCTTAAACAGCCAAGAGACCCAGTACTTC

size: .
J: TRBJ1-2
V: TRBV27
length: 16
D: .
CDR3: CASSLTVPTSIDGYTF
DNA: TGTGCCAGCAGTTTAACGGTTCCGACCTCTATAGATGGCTACACCTTC

size: .
J: TRBJ1-2
V: TRBV7-8
length: 16
D: .
CDR3: CASSLVGEATLYGYTF
DNA: TGTGCCAGCAGCTTAGTAGGGGAAGCAACTCTCTATGGCTACACCTTC

size: .
J: TRBJ2-2
V: TRBV6-5
length: 15
D: .
CDR3: CAVGQGGTSPGELFF
DNA: TGTGCCGTGGGGCAGGGCGGGACATCCCCGGGGGAGCTGTTTTTT

size: .
J: TRBJ2-2
V: TRBV9
length: 17
D: TRBD1
CDR3: CASSVVRRQGHTGELFF
DNA: TGTGCCAGCAGCGTAGTTAGAAGACAGGGGCACACCGGGGAGCTGTTTTTT

size: .
J: TRBJ2-7
V: TRBV7-2
length: 14
D: TRBD1
CDR3: CASSLGPGTDEQYF
DNA: TGTGCCAGCAGCTTAGGACCCGGGACAGACGAGCAGTACTTC

size: .
J: TRBJ1-6
V: TRBV11-2
length: 15
D: TRBD1
CDR3: CASRIDRGHNSPLHF
DNA: TGTGCCAGCAGGATAGACAGGGGGCACAATTCACCCCTCCACTTT

size: .
J: TRBJ2-7
V: TRBV6-5
length: 15
D: .
CDR3: CASSYSLGLTYEQYF
DNA: TGTGCCAGCAGTTACTCGCTGGGTTTGACCTACGAGCAGTACTTC